Shown below are 31 T cell receptor beta chains from a single sample sequenced in a study of response to subunit inactivated influenza vaccine. MiXCR, run by TCRdb on the RT-PCR reads, gives a single entry per CDR3 protein. The table has about 700,000 distinct CDR3 sequences, around 15% seen once. Specimen: PBMCs from blood, collected 14 to 15 days before vaccination. Source of these receptors: a man aged 45-60 years who received an inactivated influenza vaccine.

This clonotype has a handful of counts. The chain carries TRBV27 and TRBJ2-7, with D possibly being TRBD2 (6 bases). CDR3 length equals 15 residues. Trimming stripped 0 bases from V and 0 bases from J, with 9 bases between. CDR1 and CDR2 from the germline V gene are MNHEY and SMNVEV (reference sequence). The CDR3 region is CASSLSGLVSYEQYF. The CDR3 coding sequence is TGTGCCAGCAGTTTATCGGGACTTGTCTCCTACGAGCAGTACTTC.

The chain employs TRBV18 and TRBJ2-1; 9 bases map to TRBD2. Trimming at V came to 0 bases and at J to 7 bases, leaving 7 bases not matched to a gene. The CDR3 contains 16 residues. Germline assignment: CDR1 KGHSH and CDR2 LQKENI. The CDR3 loop is CASSPPWASGANEQFF. The CDR3, as DNA: TGTGCCAGCTCACCACCTTGGGCTAGCGGGGCGAATGAGCAGTTCTTC. Full variable domain (outside the CDR3, taken from reference TRBV18 and TRBJ2-1): NAGVMQNPRHLVRRRGQEARLRCSPMKGHSHVYWYRQLPEEGLKFMVYLQKENIIDESGMPKERFSAEFPKEGPSILRIQQVVRGDSAAYFCASSPPWASGANEQFFGPGTRLTVL.

As DNA, the CDR3 is TGTGCCAGCAGCTTAGGGAGGGCCGGGCAAGAGACCCAGTACTTC. Encoded protein: CASSLGRAGQETQYF. The chain combines TRBV7-9 with TRBJ2-5, with a possible D match to TRBD2 (6 bases). The CDR3 loop spans 15 amino acids. Germline lookup yields CDR1 SEHNR and CDR2 FQNEAQ (reference sequence). The V end was cut by 1 base, the J end by 2 bases, with 11 bases between.

This clonotype was counted at least ten times. The chain couples TRBV4-3 to TRBJ2-3; D not certain. The CDR3 length is 17 residues. Trimming left V 0 bases short and J 4 bases short, with 17 bases between. Germline lookup yields CDR1 LGHNA and CDR2 YSLEER. The chain's CDR3 is CASSQDSHWDQADTQYF. CDR3 DNA: TGCGCCAGCAGCCAAGATTCCCACTGGGATCAGGCAGATACGCAGTATTTT.

V usage is TRBV3-1 and J usage is TRBJ1-2; D is possibly TRBD1 (5 bases). Trimming shortened V by 1 base and J by 6 bases, and 9 bases separated the two germline ends. The CDR3 contains 13 residues. Germline V gene lookup returns CDR1 LGHDT and CDR2 YNNKEL (reference sequence). The CDR3: CASSQGPGNGYTF. The DNA of the CDR3 is TGTGCCAGCAGCCAAGGTCCAGGGAATGGCTACACCTTC.

The rearrangement links TRBV7-2 to TRBJ2-7, with a possible D match to TRBD1 (6 bases). The CDR3 spans 15 residues. Trimming removed 2 bases at V and 2 bases at J, with 13 bases between. Germline V gives CDR1 SGHTA, CDR2 FQGNSA. For the CDR3, the DNA is TGTGCCAGCAGCTTAACAGGGTACGGGGCCTACGAGCAGTACTTC. This sequence encodes CASSLTGYGAYEQYF.

In its sample, this clonotype was seen a few times. The genes are TRBV7-2 and TRBJ2-7; weak D call: TRBD2 (6 bases). Germline V gene sequence: CDR1 SGHTA, CDR2 FQGNSA. Trimming stripped 7 bases from V and 6 bases from J, with 16 bases between. The CDR3 length is 13 residues. CDR3 nucleotide sequence: TGTGCCAGCACCCCTCCGGCGGGGTTCGAGCAGTACTTC. This codes for CASTPPAGFEQYF.

The chain recombines TRBV12-3 or TRBV12-4 with TRBJ2-2, with D tentatively TRBD2 (5 bases). The germline V and J ends were trimmed by 1 base and 6 bases, with 12 bases remaining between them. The CDR3 consists of 15 residues. The CDR3: CASSLGGIVSGELFF. The CDR3 DNA follows: TGTGCCAGCAGTTTAGGAGGGATAGTTTCCGGGGAGCTGTTTTTT.

The V gene is TRBV4-3, the J gene TRBJ2-1; D not certain. The CDR3 sequence is 14 residues long. The germline gives CDR1 LGHNA, CDR2 YSLEER. V was pared by 0 bases and J by 2 bases, with 5 bases between. Here the CDR3 reads CASSQDGPYNEQFF. In DNA, the CDR3 is TGCGCCAGCAGCCAAGACGGCCCCTACAATGAGCAGTTCTTC.

This clonotype was seen only a few times. The J gene is TRBJ2-7, the V gene TRBV20-1; D not certain. Germline V gene sequence: CDR1 DFQATT, CDR2 SNEGSKA (reference sequence). Trimming stripped 0 bases from V and 1 base from J, with 10 bases between. The CDR3 sequence is 14 residues long. The CDR3 spells CSARDSYGSYEQYF. As DNA, the CDR3 is TGCAGTGCTAGAGATAGTTACGGGTCCTACGAGCAGTACTTC.

This clonotype came up many times. The chain links TRBV15 to TRBJ2-3, with 9 bases fitting TRBD2. Germline V gene lookup returns CDR1 LNHNV and CDR2 YYDKDF (reference sequence). The ends lost 1 base at V and 0 bases at J; junction bases unmatched: 2. The CDR3 is 16 residues long. The CDR3 DNA reads as TGTGCCACCAGCAGAGGAACTAGCGGGAGCACAGATACGCAGTATTTT. It is translated as CATSRGTSGSTDTQYF.

With regard to this clonotype: The missing conserved phenylalanine or tryptophan at the end of this CDR3 makes a read error likely. J is TRBJ1-2 and V is TRBV28; weak D call: TRBD1 (6 bases). The CDR3 is 13 amino acids. The V end was cut by 5 bases, the J end by 4 bases, with 11 bases between. CDR1 and CDR2 (germline): MDHEN, SYDVKM. CDR3 sequence reads: CASSNGQIYGYTL. The CDR3 DNA reads TGTGCCAGCAGTAACGGACAGATCTATGGCTACACCTTG.

The J gene is TRBJ1-2, the V gene TRBV12-3 or TRBV12-4, with 7 positions matching TRBD1. The length of the CDR3 is 13 residues. Unmatched junction bases numbered 6, after V lost 7 bases and J lost 4 bases. As DNA, the CDR3 is TGTGCCAGCAATGACAGGGACAGCTATGGCTACACCTTC. Protein sequence: CASNDRDSYGYTF.

The rearrangement joins TRBV12-3 or TRBV12-4 to TRBJ2-6, with 7 bases aligning to TRBD1. J lost 0 bases, V lost 6 bases, and 2 bases had no gene match. The CDR3 contains 15 residues. The CDR3 DNA follows: TGTGCCAGCAGGGGACAGTACTCTGGGGCCAACGTCCTGACTTTC. Amino acids: CASRGQYSGANVLTF.

This clonotype was seen a handful of times. This chain connects TRBV7-9 to TRBJ1-5, with a tentative D call TRBD1 (5 bases). The CDR3 has 15 residues. V was cut by 5 bases and J by 4 bases, with 15 bases left in between. CDR1 is SEHNR and CDR2 is FQNEAQ in the germline V gene (reference sequence). CDR3: CASSQLGASNQPQHF. As DNA, the CDR3 is TGTGCCAGCAGCCAACTAGGGGCCTCAAATCAGCCCCAGCATTTT.

The chain has TRBV6-1 and TRBJ2-1; D uncertain. Germline V CDR1 and CDR2: MNHNS, SASEGT. Trimming pared 6 bases from V and 10 bases from J, leaving 19 bases between. The CDR3 sequence is 14 residues long. CDR3 sequence reads: CASSPVIWVGEQFF. CDR3 DNA: TGTGCCAGCAGCCCCGTAATATGGGTCGGAGAGCAGTTCTTC.

This clonotype has a handful of counts. As DNA, the CDR3 is TGTGCCAGCAGTAAAGGGCTGAGCTCTGGGGCCAACGTCCTGACTTTC. It specifies CASSKGLSSGANVLTF. The chain carries TRBV6-1 and TRBJ2-6; no firm D call. The CDR3 covers 16 residues. Trimming removed 5 bases from V and 0 bases from J, with 11 bases in between. Germline V gives CDR1 MNHNS, CDR2 SASEGT.

The sample holds a few counts of this clonotype. The chain is built from TRBV11-1 and TRBJ2-2, with 10 bases matching TRBD1. The trim removed 4 bases at V and 5 bases at J, leaving 7 bases unmatched. This CDR3 contains 16 residues. Germline CDR1 is SGHAT and CDR2 is FQDESV (reference sequence). The CDR3 sequence is CASSSYGTGETGELFF. In DNA form, the CDR3 reads TGTGCCAGCAGCTCATACGGGACAGGGGAAACCGGGGAGCTGTTTTTT. The full variable domain, in which reference TRBV11-1 and TRBJ2-2 provide the parts outside the CDR3, is EAEVAQSPRYKITEKSQAVAFWCDPISGHATLYWYRQILGQGPELLVQFQDESVVDDSQLPKDRFSAERLKGVDSTLKIQPAELGDSAMYLCASSSYGTGETGELFFGEGSRLTVL.

This clonotype showed up just a few times. The genes are TRBV5-1 and TRBJ2-3, with D unresolved. V was cut by 0 bases and J by 1 base, with 12 bases left in between. In germline, CDR1 is SGHRS, CDR2 YFSETQ. CDR3 size: 16 residues. The CDR3 bases are TGCGCCAGCAGCTTGGTTTCACGGAGAGGCACAGATACGCAGTATTTT. This encodes CASSLVSRRGTDTQYF.

This clonotype was counted only a few times. V gene TRBV20-1 combines with J gene TRBJ1-1; D gene unclear. The germline gives CDR1 DFQATT, CDR2 SNEGSKA (reference sequence). The CDR3 runs to 14 residues. Trimming took off 4 bases at V and 3 bases at J, with 15 bases between the two ends. The CDR3 DNA reads as TGCAGTGCTACTCATCGGGCCGGGGACACTGAAGCTTTCTTT. It encodes CSATHRAGDTEAFF.

This rearrangement joins TRBV24-1 to TRBJ2-2; 10 bases match TRBD1. The CDR3 is 16 residues long. CDR1 and CDR2 (germline): KGHDR, SFDVKD. The ends lost 3 bases at V and 6 bases at J; junction bases unmatched: 6. The CDR3 reads CATSDEGQGFSGELFF. In nucleotides, the CDR3 is TGTGCCACCAGTGATGAGGGACAGGGGTTCTCCGGGGAGCTGTTTTTT.

This clonotype appeared a few times. V usage is TRBV7-8 and J usage is TRBJ1-1; D remains unclear. V was pared by 5 bases and J by 4 bases, with 11 bases between. The CDR3 runs 13 residues. Germline CDR1 and CDR2: SGHVS and FQNEAQ. CDR3: CASSDYRSTEAFF. For the CDR3, the DNA is TGTGCCAGCAGCGATTACAGAAGCACTGAAGCTTTCTTT.

The chain joins TRBV6-2 or TRBV6-3 to TRBJ2-7; D gene uncertain. This CDR3 has 13 amino acids. V was trimmed by 2 bases and J by 7 bases, leaving 12 bases between them. Germline CDR1 reads MNHEY; CDR2 reads SVGEGT. The CDR3 spells CASSYGSAREQYF. CDR3 in DNA: TGTGCCAGCAGTTACGGATCAGCGCGAGAGCAGTACTTC.

The rearrangement joins TRBV20-1 to TRBJ2-4; 8 positions agree with TRBD2. Losses at the gene ends were 1 base for V and 0 bases for J; bases not matched to a gene: 14. From germline, CDR1 is DFQATT and CDR2 SNEGSKA (reference sequence). This CDR3 comprises 19 residues. The CDR3 here is CSARGLVGGAQEAKNIQYF. The CDR3 nucleotides read TGCAGTGCTAGAGGTCTGGTCGGGGGGGCTCAAGAAGCCAAAAACATTCAGTACTTC.

This clonotype has only a few counts. The rearrangement links TRBV28 to TRBJ1-1; D is ambiguous. Germline CDR1 and CDR2: MDHEN and SYDVKM. V dropped 3 bases and J dropped 5 bases, with 7 bases sitting between them. The CDR3 is 12 residues long. CDR3 amino acids: CASSLFPTEAFF. The CDR3 coding sequence is TGTGCCAGCAGTTTGTTCCCTACTGAAGCTTTCTTT.

This clonotype was observed a handful of times. The chain joins TRBV7-9 to TRBJ2-1; weak D call: TRBD1 (6 bases). CDR1 SEHNR and CDR2 FQNEAQ come from the germline V gene (reference sequence). Deletions cut 2 bases from V and 4 bases from J, with 12 bases between. The CDR3 is 15 amino acids. CDR3 in amino acids: CASSLFWGPYNEQFF. As DNA, the CDR3 is TGTGCCAGCAGCTTATTCTGGGGGCCGTACAATGAGCAGTTCTTC.

The chain recombines TRBV20-1 with TRBJ2-3; D gene unclear. This CDR3 is built from 14 residues. Germline V gives CDR1 DFQATT, CDR2 SNEGSKA (reference sequence). Trimming removed 5 bases from V and 0 bases from J, with 12 bases in between. The CDR3 region is CSASRTLSTDTQYF. In DNA form, the CDR3 reads TGCAGTGCTTCCCGGACCCTAAGCACAGATACGCAGTATTTT.

This rearrangement joins TRBV6-4 to TRBJ2-3, with 10 bases that match TRBD2. Unmatched junction bases numbered 3, after V lost 3 bases and J lost 3 bases. The germline CDR1 and CDR2 sequences are MRHNA and SNTAGT. The CDR3 is 15 residues long. CDR3 residues: CASSDSGLATDTQYF. The CDR3 DNA follows: TGTGCCAGCAGTGATTCGGGACTAGCGACAGATACGCAGTATTTT.

In this sample, this clonotype turned up a few times. The chain carries TRBV3-1 and TRBJ2-1; 9 bases are a match to TRBD2. CDR1 and CDR2 (germline): LGHDT, YNNKEL (reference sequence). The CDR3 runs 14 residues. After removal of 4 bases from V and 4 bases from J, the junction contained 2 bases not matched to a gene. The CDR3 region has the DNA TGTGCCAGCAGCCGGACTAGCGCTTACAATGAGCAGTTCTTC. This sequence encodes CASSRTSAYNEQFF.

This clonotype has more than one count but fewer than ten. The V gene is TRBV7-9, the J gene TRBJ1-2, with a weak D call TRBD1 (6 bases). CDR3 length: 14 amino acids. Germline CDR1 SEHNR, CDR2 FQNEAQ (reference sequence). The V gene lost 5 bases and the J gene lost 8 bases, with 18 bases spanning the gap. The CDR3 region is CASSASGGGYGYTF. In DNA form, the CDR3 reads TGTGCCAGCAGCGCCTCCGGCGGGGGCTACGGCTACACCTTC.

The CDR3 loop is CASSSTAGSTETQYF. The CDR3 DNA follows: TGTGCCAGCAGTTCTACGGCCGGGAGTACGGAGACCCAGTACTTC. The chain recombines TRBV12-3 or TRBV12-4 with TRBJ2-5; perhaps TRBD2 as D (6 bases). The CDR3 is 15 amino acids. Trimming removed 4 bases from V and 5 bases from J, with 17 bases in between.